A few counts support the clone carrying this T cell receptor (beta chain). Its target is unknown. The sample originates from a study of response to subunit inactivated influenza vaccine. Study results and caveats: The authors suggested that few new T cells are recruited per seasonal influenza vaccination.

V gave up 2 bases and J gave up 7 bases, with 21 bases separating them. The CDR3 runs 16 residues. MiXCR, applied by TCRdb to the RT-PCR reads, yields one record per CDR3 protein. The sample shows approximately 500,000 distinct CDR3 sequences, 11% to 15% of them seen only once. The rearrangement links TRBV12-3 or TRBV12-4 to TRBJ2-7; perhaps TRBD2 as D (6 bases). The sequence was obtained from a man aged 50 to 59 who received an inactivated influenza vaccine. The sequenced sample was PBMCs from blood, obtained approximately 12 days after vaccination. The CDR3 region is CASSLPPGRAVGEQYF. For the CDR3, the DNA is TGTGCCAGCAGTTTACCACCCGGGAGAGCAGTGGGGGAGCAGTACTTC.